The 21 T cell receptor beta chains below come from one sample, sequenced in a study of CD8+CD57+ T cells in acquired aplastic anemia. The sequenced patients had an expansion of CD8+CD57+ cells seen by flow cytometry. CDR3 and TCR beta VDJ profiling relied on a genomic DNA template. A single record per CDR3 protein comes from TCRdb applying MiXCR to the reads. The data show hundreds of thousands of distinct CDR3 sequences, under 40% seen once. The sample consisted of sorted CD4+, CD8+, or CD8+CD57+ T cells (not recorded which) from PBMCs. Receptors were obtained from a human donor with aplastic anemia.

In this sample, this clonotype turned up many times. J is TRBJ1-1 and V is TRBV7-9; D perhaps matches TRBD1 (5 bases). The CDR3 has 12 amino acids. The V gene's germline CDR1 is SEHNR and CDR2 FQNEAQ (reference sequence). V lost 3 bases and J 10 bases, leaving 12 bases between the germline ends. CDR3: CASSFGDEAAFF. The CDR3 region has the DNA TGTGCCAGCAGCTTTGGGGACGAGGCAGCTTTCTTT.

This clonotype showed up just a few times. The chain couples TRBV20-1 to TRBJ2-7; the D is unclear. CDR1 and CDR2 from the germline V gene are DFQATT and SNEGSKA (reference sequence). V lost 2 bases, J lost 4 bases, and 36 bases lay in between. The CDR3 covers 21 residues. CDR3 residues: CSARPRFTVTRSTSGVYEQYF. As DNA, the CDR3 is TGCAGTGCTAGACCCCGTTTCACTGTCACACGATCTACCAGTGGGGTTTACGAGCAGTACTTC.

This clonotype was seen at least ten times. The chain employs TRBV7-2 and TRBJ2-7, with 11 nucleotides matching TRBD1. Trimming cost V 5 bases and J 9 bases; bases outside gene matches: 9. CDR1 is SGHTA and CDR2 is FQGNSA in the germline V gene. This CDR3 region has 14 residues. The chain's CDR3 is CASSPDGTGGGQYF. CDR3 coding DNA: TGTGCCAGCAGCCCCGATGGGACAGGGGGTGGGCAGTACTTC.

This chain joins TRBV25-1 and TRBJ2-7; TRBD1 matches 10 bases. Germline values: CDR1 MGHDK, CDR2 SYGVNS. This CDR3 region has 15 residues. The V gene end was trimmed by 3 bases and the J gene end by 3 bases; junction bases not matched to a gene: 5. The CDR3 sequence is CASSDSGTGVYEQYF. The CDR3 nucleotides read TGTGCCAGCAGTGATTCCGGGACAGGGGTCTACGAGCAGTACTTC.

This clonotype has only a few counts. The CDR3 reads CASRSTASSYEQYF. The CDR3 DNA reads as TGTGCCAGCAGGTCGACAGCGAGCTCCTACGAGCAGTACTTC. The chain combines TRBV6-5 with TRBJ2-7, with a tentative D call TRBD1 (5 bases). This CDR3 has 14 amino acids. CDR1 is MNHEY, CDR2 SVGAGI, per germline. V lost 6 bases and J 0 bases, leaving 12 bases between the germline ends.

This clonotype was picked up many times. V is TRBV6-1 and J is TRBJ2-7, with TRBD1 as a possible D gene (5 bases). This CDR3 has 14 residues. V lost 0 bases and J 0 bases, leaving 6 bases between the germline ends. Germline CDR1 and CDR2: MNHNS and SASEGT. CDR3 DNA sequence: TGTGCCAGCAGTGAAGCTGACAGCTCCTACGAGCAGTACTTC. As protein: CASSEADSSYEQYF.

This clonotype was picked up a small number of times. This chain joins TRBV18 and TRBJ2-7; D tentatively fits TRBD1 or TRBD2 (6 bases each). With 2 bases removed from V and 6 bases from J, the gap between germline ends came to 11 bases. This CDR3 region has 13 residues. In germline, CDR1 is KGHSH, CDR2 LQKENI. The CDR3 DNA follows: TGTGCCAGCTCACCATCTGGGGGGCGCGAGCAGTACTTC. Encoded protein: CASSPSGGREQYF.

With regard to this clonotype: A much larger clone differs by one base, so this may be a read error. This chain uses TRBV19 with TRBJ1-1; D not resolved. The CDR3 covers 13 residues. Germline V lookup: CDR1 LNHDA, CDR2 SQIVND (reference sequence). CDR3 loop: CASSTSSPAGALF. The CDR3 nucleotides are TGTGCCAGTAGTACCTCCTCTCCCGCCGGCGCTCTCTTT.

A few counts support this clonotype. V usage is TRBV19 and J usage is TRBJ2-5; 7 bases match TRBD1. Germline CDR1 is LNHDA and CDR2 is SQIVND (reference sequence). The CDR3 is made up of 13 amino acids. J was trimmed by 5 bases and V by 3 bases; bases with no gene match: 3. The CDR3 here is CASSIGQAETQYF. CDR3 DNA: TGTGCCAGTAGTATTGGACAGGCGGAGACCCAGTACTTC.

This chain uses TRBV10-1 with TRBJ1-2; the match to TRBD1 covers 11 bases. The CDR3 spans 13 residues. With V trimmed by 6 bases and J by 7 bases, 4 bases remained unmatched. Per the germline V gene, CDR1 is WNHNN and CDR2 is SYGVQD (reference sequence). The CDR3 sequence: CASRGQGAGGYTF. In nucleotides, the CDR3 is TGCGCCAGCAGAGGACAGGGGGCTGGTGGCTACACCTTC.

This clonotype was counted at least ten times. The chain carries TRBV20-1 and TRBJ1-1, with 7 bases matching TRBD1. CDR3 length: 14 amino acids. Germline CDR1 is DFQATT and CDR2 is SNEGSKA (reference sequence). The J segment lost 0 bases and the V segment lost 2 bases, leaving 3 bases of the junction unmatched. The CDR3 sequence: CSARTTGMNTEAFF. Here the CDR3 DNA reads TGCAGTGCTAGAACGACAGGGATGAACACTGAAGCTTTCTTT.

The sample holds many counts of this clonotype. V and J are TRBV15 and TRBJ1-4; D call uncertain. The V end lost 0 bases, the J end lost 0 bases, and 5 bases lay between the germline ends. The CDR3 is 15 residues long. The germline V gene encodes CDR1 LNHNV and CDR2 YYDKDF (reference sequence). The CDR3 reads CATSRDIATNEKLFF. CDR3 nucleotide sequence: TGTGCCACCAGCAGAGACATTGCAACTAATGAAAAACTGTTTTTT.

The chain recombines TRBV29-1 with TRBJ1-2; 10 positions agree with TRBD1. The CDR3 runs to 14 residues. V was pared by 4 bases and J by 6 bases, with 8 bases of the junction left unmatched. CDR1 and CDR2 from the germline V gene are SQVTM and ANQGSEA. CDR3 coding DNA: TGCAGCGTTGCGGTGGCAGGGACAGGGGATGGCTACACCTTC. Its protein product is CSVAVAGTGDGYTF.

This sequence joins TRBV20-1 and TRBJ1-2; D not certain. The CDR3 is 13 amino acids. Germline CDR1 and CDR2: DFQATT and SNEGSKA (reference sequence). V lost 1 base and J lost 8, with 14 bases in between. CDR3 region: CSARGAPRGGYTF. The CDR3 region has the DNA TGCAGTGCTAGAGGGGCGCCCCGAGGAGGCTACACCTTC.

Notes on this clonotype: It may be a read error: a sequence one base away is much more abundant. The genes are TRBV20-1 and TRBJ1-5; no clear D. The J call is uncertain, as TRBJ2-3 better fits the DNA end. This CDR3 spans 14 amino acids. Germline CDR1 reads DFQATT; CDR2 reads SNEGSKA (reference sequence). CDR3 loop: CSATYSGSPQPQYF. CDR3 nucleotides: TGCAGTGCTACGTATTCAGGTTCCCCTCAGCCCCAGTATTTT.

The rearrangement links TRBV12-3 or TRBV12-4 to TRBJ2-5; TRBD2 agrees at 8 bases. The V segment lost 5 bases and the J segment 5 bases; nucleotides outside the gene matches: 7. There are 14 residues in the CDR3. This CDR3 is CASSGGLGKETQYF. DNA for the CDR3: TGTGCCAGCAGTGGGGGACTAGGGAAGGAGACCCAGTACTTC.

Many counts were recorded for this clonotype. V usage is TRBV10-3 and J usage is TRBJ1-1; 7 bases map to TRBD1. The V and J ends lost 6 bases and 9 bases, in that order; junction bases with no gene match: 10. Germline values: CDR1 ENHRY, CDR2 SYGVKD. This CDR3 is built from 13 residues. CDR3 protein: CAIRENEQGKAFF. For the CDR3, the DNA is TGTGCCATCAGAGAAAACGAACAGGGGAAAGCTTTCTTT.

This clonotype appeared many times. The genes are TRBV20-1 and TRBJ1-2; D is undetermined. Trimming removed 0 bases from V and 7 bases from J, with 15 bases in between. Looked up from germline, CDR1 is DFQATT and CDR2 is SNEGSKA (reference sequence). CDR3 length: 14 residues. CDR3 region: CSARETGEGPGYTF. CDR3 in DNA: TGCAGTGCTAGAGAGACGGGTGAAGGGCCTGGCTACACCTTC.

Only a few counts were recorded for this clonotype. The chain is built from TRBV6-6 and TRBJ1-2; D not resolved. The CDR3 extends over 15 amino acids. Germline-derived CDR1 and CDR2 are MNHNY and SVGAGI (reference sequence). The V and J ends lost 2 bases and 0 bases respectively, with 10 bases between them. The CDR3 DNA sequence: TGTGCCAGCAGTTACGTACCGCGCTCTAACTATGGCTACACCTTC. It specifies CASSYVPRSNYGYTF.

The V call is TRBV25-1, the J call TRBJ1-6; TRBD1 matches at 7 bases. The germline gives CDR1 MGHDK, CDR2 SYGVNS. V dropped 8 bases and J dropped 12; count of bases not matched to a gene: 4. The CDR3 has 11 amino acids. CDR3 coding DNA: TGTGCCAGCCGACAGGGTTTACCCCTCCACTTT. This codes for CASRQGLPLHF.

This clonotype was found many times. It may be a read error: a sequence one base away is much more abundant. The gene calls are TRBV7-2 and TRBJ1-5, with D hard to call. The CDR3 totals 13 residues. Germline lookup yields CDR1 SGHTA and CDR2 FQGNSA. The CDR3: CAGSLAYGQPQHF. CDR3 nucleotides: TGTGCCGGCAGCTTAGCGTATGGTCAGCCCCAGCATTTT.